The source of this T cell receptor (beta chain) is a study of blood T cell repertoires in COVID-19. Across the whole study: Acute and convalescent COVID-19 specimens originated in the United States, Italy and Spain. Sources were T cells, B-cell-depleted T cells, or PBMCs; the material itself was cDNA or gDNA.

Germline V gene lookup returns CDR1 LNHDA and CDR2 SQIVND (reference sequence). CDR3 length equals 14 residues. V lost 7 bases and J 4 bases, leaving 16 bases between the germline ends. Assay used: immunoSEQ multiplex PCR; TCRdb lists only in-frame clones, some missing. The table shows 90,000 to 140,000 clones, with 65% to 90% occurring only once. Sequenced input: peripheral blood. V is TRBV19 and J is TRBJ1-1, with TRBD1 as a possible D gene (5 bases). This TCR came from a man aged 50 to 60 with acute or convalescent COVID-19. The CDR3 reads CASNPTAKTTEAFF. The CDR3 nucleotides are TGTGCCAGTAACCCGACAGCTAAAACCACTGAAGCTTTCTTT. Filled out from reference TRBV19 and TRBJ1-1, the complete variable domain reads DGGITQSPKYLFRKEGQNVTLSCEQNLNHDAMYWYRQDPGQGLRLIYYSQIVNDFQKGDIAEGYSVSREKKESFPLTVTSAQKNPTAFYLCASNPTAKTTEAFFGQGTRLTVV.